This section outlines one T cell receptor beta chain sequence together with its context. Its antigen is unknown. In the germline V gene, CDR1 corresponds to MGHRA and CDR2 to YSYEKL. The CDR3, cysteine through phenylalanine, is 15 amino acids long. Here the CDR3 DNA is all that survives: 45 bases in frame from base 1. V gives up 6 bases and J gives up 12 bases, and the segment between their germline ends measures 24 bases. The data are from a study of cytomegalovirus exposure and HLA in healthy donors (dated by TCRdb to about 2017). Regarding the study in general: An earlier analysis of approximately 550 of the donors reported 250 to 350 Gb of sequence data and some 120 million unique TCR beta sequences from about 200 million T cells. The study aimed to test whether signatures of past pathogen exposure could be identified by cataloging public T cell receptors. All discovery cohort repertoires had been generated on a single sequencing platform. Alongside the repertoire data, information on donor age, sex, ethnicity and CMV serostatus was compiled. The study profiled the T cell repertoires of hundreds of subjects by immunosequencing and related them to cytomegalovirus serostatus. To predict cytomegalovirus infection status, the study brought together high-throughput TCR immunosequencing, statistical association of individual TCRs with disease status, and machine learning. HLA typing covered class I and class II loci at four-digit resolution. The number of typed donors differed by locus: roughly 629-630 for A, B, C, DRB1 and DQB1; 500 to 550 for DQA1; some 610 for DPA1; and some 450 for DPB1. Roughly 5 DR-DQ haplotypes were handled as single units for association and clustering, since linkage in the cohort was strong. Approximately 300 gigabases of sequencing data and 75 million to 85 million unique TCR sequences made up an early release that covered around 640 HLA-typed donors. An earlier analysis of 587 of the donors used high-throughput TCR beta sequencing to judge whether each TCR beta V gene segment behaved as functional or pseudogenic. In addition to the first cohort of several hundred subjects, a separate validation cohort of around 110 different subjects was used. The genetic ancestry cluster associated with self-reported Caucasian donors included about 81% of the roughly 400 genotyped donors. Among 398 genotyped donors of the cohort, an average of around 250,000 unique TCR beta nucleotide sequences was sequenced per donor, of which roughly 17% were non-productive. A later analysis re-analyzed previously published TCR beta repertoires from 666 donors and added high-resolution HLA genotyping to study TCR occurrence patterns. The later analysis used no new phenotypic data to find candidate immune exposures, relying instead on TCR beta sequences and their occurrence across donors. A later genetic analysis took genome-wide SNP genotypes for about 65% of the 666 donors and used that subset as a discovery cohort.

The cohort was made up of roughly 670 healthy bone marrow donors. All cohort members were sampled while nominally healthy, although unrecorded immune exposures were likely present. The donor was CMV seropositive and was included in the group of 250 to 350 seropositive cohort members. A peripheral blood sample was collected from each donor, and TCR beta sequencing was performed on peripheral blood mononuclear cells. The Qiagen DNeasy Blood Extraction Kit was used to extract genomic DNA from the blood cell samples. Here is what the overall study found, with its caveats: Some 15 rarely observed V segments, including chromosome 9 orphons, were excluded from the earlier analysis of about 600 of the donors because counts were too low. An earlier analysis of roughly 570 of the donors showed that most TCR beta V segments appeared in productive rearrangements either about 87% or about 30% of the time, which broadly matched IMGT annotations. It was suggested by the authors that the approach could potentially be generalized to other disease states and immunological phenotypes. According to a later analysis, most CMV-associated TCR beta chains appeared to be HLA-restricted, and the HLA associations seemed to be driven largely by CMV exposure. Three of the identified cytomegalovirus-associated TCR beta chains were confirmed in vitro to be specific for cytomegalovirus antigens. For the cohort, immune exposure information was limited to CMV serostatus. Because HLA typing was unavailable for some donors at each locus, only the typed subset was used in association tests. In a later analysis, HLA-associated TCR beta chains showed more clonal expansion and lower generation probabilities than non-associated chains that were equally common. The study listed 150 to 200 TCR beta chains as associated with cytomegalovirus. Cytomegalovirus status was reported to be diagnosed by the classifier with high specificity and sensitivity in both the original and validation cohorts. A later analysis found that TCR association rates varied across HLA loci, with DRB1 alleles showing the most associated TCRs and HLA-C alleles the fewest. When HLA alleles, especially DR and DQ, strongly co-occurred, TCR associations were difficult to assign to individual alleles. While some public TCRs were present in many individuals, most TCR sequences turned up only very rarely across donors. The sequencing pipeline was judged likely to have produced a cluster of highly shared sequence variants as a technical artifact. Roughly uniform sequencing depth across donors was assumed in presence/absence analyses, although this assumption may not hold. A later analysis reported that several top co-occurrence clusters appeared linked to parvovirus B19, influenza, CMV and Epstein-Barr virus. An association between a missense DCLRE1C variant and V-gene and J-gene trimming of TCR beta chains was found in a later genetic analysis and replicated in an independent cohort. In this cohort, only TCR beta chains were sequenced, and detectable features were limited by the absence of alpha or paired-chain data. Correlated functional status among segregating V segments might reflect linkage disequilibrium, but an unknown experimental factor could not be ruled out. A further reported finding was that TCR beta sequences accurately predicted the HLA-A and HLA-B alleles for most subjects in the first cohort. At a false discovery rate of 0.05, a later analysis linked some 18,000 TCR beta sequences to specific HLA alleles. Because the 87-base-pair reads could not distinguish some IMGT-functional V segments, including TRBV6-2 and TRBV6-3, those segments were excluded. Compared with the 666-donor mean, donors in an Asian-associated ancestry cluster had fewer N-insertions in productive TCRs, according to a later genetic analysis.

Library preparation was by the immunoSEQ multiplex PCR assay. A mixture of 60 forward primers for TCR Vbeta segments and 13 reverse primers for TCR Jbeta segments was used in the multiplex PCR. The CDR3 region of rearranged TCR beta genes was amplified from genomic DNA by a multiplex PCR assay. Amplified TCR beta libraries were sequenced as 87-base-pair reads on the Illumina HiSeq System. Per the authors' processing: A later analysis counted about 80 million unique TCR beta chains across the 550 to 750 repertoires, and some 12 million of these chains were shared by at least two donors. To remove PCR and sequencing errors, raw reads were error-corrected and collapsed into unique sequences using a nearest-neighbor algorithm that merged closely related sequences. Alignment of CDR3 sequences to IMGT reference sequences was used to assign V, D and J gene segments. For a sequence to be retained, a match of at least six nucleotides was required to both a V gene segment and a J gene segment. Rearrangements were classified as productive when the CDR3 lacked stop codons and remained in frame with V and J, and all other rearrangements were classified as non-productive. CDR3 was defined by IMGT convention, running from the second conserved V-encoded cysteine to the conserved J-encoded phenylalanine. Sequences without an unambiguous match to a single V gene segment were excluded from the earlier analysis of 587 of the donors. In an earlier analysis of about 590 of the donors, a V segment was called functional when productive rearrangements were above 56.7%, and segregating when the standard deviation between donors exceeded 5%. A statistical classification framework was built to diagnose cytomegalovirus status from the catalog of TCR beta chain sequences. V and J gene assignment, in a later analysis, came from comparing TCR nucleotide sequences with IMGT/GENE-DB human TR gene sequences. The TCRdist pipeline was used in a later analysis to assign CDR3 sequences and most-parsimonious VDJ recombination scenarios. In a later analysis, every TCR beta chain was defined by the combination of its CDR3 amino acid sequence and its V-gene family, and reads without a unique V-gene family were dropped. To address suspected cross-contamination and a sequencing artifact, a later analysis removed under 600 highly shared, low-generation-probability nucleotide sequences. A later analysis calculated a clonal expansion index for each public chain from normalized within-repertoire ranks of inferred template counts. A later analysis computed generation probabilities with a VDJ recombination model fitted to out-of-frame rearrangements, and checked the results against IGoR. A later analysis scored TCR-TCR, TCR-HLA and TCR-CMV co-occurrence with hypergeometric tests, applying a repertoire-size bias correction to TCR pairs. A later analysis estimated false discovery rates by permuting HLA or CMV assignments 20 times. A later analysis grouped co-occurring TCRs with DBSCAN, adding TCRdist sequence similarity when clustering within HLA-allele-positive subsets. Repertoires with fewer than 30,000 or more than 120,000 public chains, plus five repertoires with anomalous nucleotide sharing, were excluded from co-occurrence clustering. In TCRdb, the immuneACCESS table is reduced to in-frame sequences with V and J assigned. These tables do not hold every clone; where another copy was compared, an unresolved V gene accounts for under half, and the others remain unexplained. Clone size and the V and J calls come from that table; the DNA yielded D and trimming. This sample's table contains 200,000 to 250,000 clones. Under 1% of the sample belongs to the ten largest clones.

Sequences were obtained from PBMCs. The receptor chain draws on TRBV4-1 and TRBJ2-1; TRBD1 is possibly the D segment (7 matching bases). The TCR sequence derives from a woman aged 25 to 45 in good health and CMV-seropositive. The sequenced DNA is TGCGCCAGCAGGGACCCCAGGGGGACTGGCTATGGGCAGTTCTTC. The encoded protein is CASRDPRGTGYGQFF.